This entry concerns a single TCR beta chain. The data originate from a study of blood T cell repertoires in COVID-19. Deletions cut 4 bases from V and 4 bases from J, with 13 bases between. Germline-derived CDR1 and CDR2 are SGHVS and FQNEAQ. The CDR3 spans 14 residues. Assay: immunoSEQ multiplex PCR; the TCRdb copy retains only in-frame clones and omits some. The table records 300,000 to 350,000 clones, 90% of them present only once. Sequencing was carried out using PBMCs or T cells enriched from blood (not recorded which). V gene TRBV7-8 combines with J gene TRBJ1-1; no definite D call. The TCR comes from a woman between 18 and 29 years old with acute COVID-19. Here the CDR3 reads CASSSRWVGTEAFF. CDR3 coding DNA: TGTGCCAGCAGCTCCAGGTGGGTCGGCACTGAAGCTTTCTTT.